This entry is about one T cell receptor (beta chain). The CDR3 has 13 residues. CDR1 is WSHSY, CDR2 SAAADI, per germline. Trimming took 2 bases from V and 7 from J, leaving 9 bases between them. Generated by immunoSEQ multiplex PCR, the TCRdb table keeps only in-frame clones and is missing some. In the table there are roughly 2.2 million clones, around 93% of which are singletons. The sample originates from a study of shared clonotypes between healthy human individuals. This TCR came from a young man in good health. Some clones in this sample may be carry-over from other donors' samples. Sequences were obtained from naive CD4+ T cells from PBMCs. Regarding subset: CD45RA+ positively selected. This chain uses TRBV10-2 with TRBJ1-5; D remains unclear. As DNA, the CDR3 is TGCGCCAGCAGTGAGGAGGGTGTACAGCCCCAGCATTTT. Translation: CASSEEGVQPQHF.